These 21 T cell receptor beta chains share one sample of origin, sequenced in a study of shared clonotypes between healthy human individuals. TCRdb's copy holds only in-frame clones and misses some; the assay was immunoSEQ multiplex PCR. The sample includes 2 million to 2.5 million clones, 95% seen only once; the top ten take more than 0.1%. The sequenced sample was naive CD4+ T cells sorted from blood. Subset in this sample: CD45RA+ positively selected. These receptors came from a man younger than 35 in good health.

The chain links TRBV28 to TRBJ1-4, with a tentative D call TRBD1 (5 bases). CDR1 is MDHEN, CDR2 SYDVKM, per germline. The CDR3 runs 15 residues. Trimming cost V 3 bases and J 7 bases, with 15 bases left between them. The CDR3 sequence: CASSFGRLGGEKLFF. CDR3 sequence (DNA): TGTGCCAGCAGTTTTGGGCGCCTGGGGGGTGAAAAACTGTTTTTT.

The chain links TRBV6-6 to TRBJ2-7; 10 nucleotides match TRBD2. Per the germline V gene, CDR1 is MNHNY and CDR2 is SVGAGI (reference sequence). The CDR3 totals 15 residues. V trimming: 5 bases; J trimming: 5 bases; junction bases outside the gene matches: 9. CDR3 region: CASSQSSGSRDEQYF. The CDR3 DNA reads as TGTGCCAGCAGTCAGTCTAGCGGGAGTAGGGACGAGCAGTACTTC.

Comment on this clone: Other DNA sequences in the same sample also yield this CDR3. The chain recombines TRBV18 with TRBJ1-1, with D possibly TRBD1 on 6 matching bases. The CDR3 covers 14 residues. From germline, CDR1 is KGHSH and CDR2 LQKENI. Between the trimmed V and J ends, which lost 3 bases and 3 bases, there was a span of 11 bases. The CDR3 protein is CASSPRGGDTEAFF. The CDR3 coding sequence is TGTGCCAGCTCACCCAGGGGTGGGGACACTGAAGCTTTCTTT.

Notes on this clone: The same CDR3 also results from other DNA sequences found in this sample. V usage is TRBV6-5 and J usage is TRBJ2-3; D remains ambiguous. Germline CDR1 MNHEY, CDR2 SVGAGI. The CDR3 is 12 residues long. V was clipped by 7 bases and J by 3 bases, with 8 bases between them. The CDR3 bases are TGTGCCAGCACCTCCTCGACAGATACGCAGTATTTT. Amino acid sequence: CASTSSTDTQYF.

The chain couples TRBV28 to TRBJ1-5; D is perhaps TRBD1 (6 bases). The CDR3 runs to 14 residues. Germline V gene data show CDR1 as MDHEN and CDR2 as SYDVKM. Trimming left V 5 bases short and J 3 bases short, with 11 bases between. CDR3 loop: CASSRDINNQPQHF. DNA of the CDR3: TGTGCCAGCAGTCGGGACATTAACAATCAGCCCCAGCATTTT.

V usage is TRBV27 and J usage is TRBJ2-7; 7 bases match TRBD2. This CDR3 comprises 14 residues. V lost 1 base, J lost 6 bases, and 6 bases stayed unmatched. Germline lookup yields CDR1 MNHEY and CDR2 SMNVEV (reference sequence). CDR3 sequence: CASSLWVRGSEQYF. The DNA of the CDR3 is TGTGCCAGCAGTTTATGGGTGCGGGGGAGCGAGCAGTACTTC.

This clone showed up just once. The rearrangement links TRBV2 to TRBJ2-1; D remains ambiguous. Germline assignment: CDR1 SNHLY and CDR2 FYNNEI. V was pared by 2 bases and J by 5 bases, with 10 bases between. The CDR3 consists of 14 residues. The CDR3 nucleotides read TGTGCCAGCAGTGAAAGGCGGAATGACAATGAGCAGTTCTTC. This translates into CASSERRNDNEQFF. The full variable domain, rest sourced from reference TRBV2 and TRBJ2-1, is EPEVTQTPSHQVTQMGQEVILRCVPISNHLYFYWYRQILGQKVEFLVSFYNNEISEKSEIFDDQFSVERPDGSNFTLKIRSTKLEDSAMYFCASSERRNDNEQFFGPGTRLTVL.

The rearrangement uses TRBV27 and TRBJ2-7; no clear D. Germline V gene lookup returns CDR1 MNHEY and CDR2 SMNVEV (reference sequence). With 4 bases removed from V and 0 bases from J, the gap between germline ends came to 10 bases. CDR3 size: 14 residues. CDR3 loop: CASSWVRSSYEQYF. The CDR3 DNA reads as TGTGCCAGCAGTTGGGTCAGGAGCTCCTACGAGCAGTACTTC.

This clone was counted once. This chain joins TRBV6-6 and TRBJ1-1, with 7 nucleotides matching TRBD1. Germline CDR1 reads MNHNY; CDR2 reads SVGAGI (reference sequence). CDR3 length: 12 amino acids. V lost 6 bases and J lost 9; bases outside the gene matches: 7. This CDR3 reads CASRLGTEKAFF. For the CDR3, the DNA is TGTGCCAGCAGGCTCGGGACAGAGAAAGCTTTCTTT.

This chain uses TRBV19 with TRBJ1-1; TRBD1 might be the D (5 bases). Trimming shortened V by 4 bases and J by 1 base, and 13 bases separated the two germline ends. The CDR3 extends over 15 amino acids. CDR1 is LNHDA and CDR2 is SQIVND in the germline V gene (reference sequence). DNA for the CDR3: TGTGCCAGTAGTAACGCTGGAGGGGCGAACACTGAAGCTTTCTTT. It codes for CASSNAGGANTEAFF.

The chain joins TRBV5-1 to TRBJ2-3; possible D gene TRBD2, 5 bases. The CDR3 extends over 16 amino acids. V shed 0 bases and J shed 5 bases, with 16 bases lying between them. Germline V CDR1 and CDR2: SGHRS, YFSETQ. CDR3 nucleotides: TGCGCCAGCAGCTTGGGCTTTCGGCTAGAGGGAGATACGCAGTATTTT. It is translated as CASSLGFRLEGDTQYF.

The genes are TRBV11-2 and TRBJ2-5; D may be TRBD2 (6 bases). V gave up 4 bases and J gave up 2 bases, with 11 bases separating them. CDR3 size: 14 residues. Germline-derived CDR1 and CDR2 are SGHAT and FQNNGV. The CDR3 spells CASSSYREQETQYF. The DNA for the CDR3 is TGTGCCAGCAGCTCCTACCGGGAGCAAGAGACCCAGTACTTC. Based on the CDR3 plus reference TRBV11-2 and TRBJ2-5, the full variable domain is EAGVAQSPRYKIIEKRQSVAFWCNPISGHATLYWYQQILGQGPKLLIQFQNNGVVDDSQLPKDRFSAERLKGVDSTLKIQPAKLEDSAVYLCASSSYREQETQYFGPGTRLLVL.

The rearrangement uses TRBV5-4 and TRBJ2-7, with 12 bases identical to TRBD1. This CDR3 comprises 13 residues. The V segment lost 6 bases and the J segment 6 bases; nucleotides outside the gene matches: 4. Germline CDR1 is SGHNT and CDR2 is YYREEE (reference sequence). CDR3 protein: CASTGQGAGEQYF. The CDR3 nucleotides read TGTGCCAGCACGGGACAGGGGGCGGGCGAGCAGTACTTC.

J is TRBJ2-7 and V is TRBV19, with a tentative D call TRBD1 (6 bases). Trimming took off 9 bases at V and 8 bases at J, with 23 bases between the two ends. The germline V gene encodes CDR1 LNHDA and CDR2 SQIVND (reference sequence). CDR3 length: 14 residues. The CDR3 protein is CASQEQGAVAQQYF. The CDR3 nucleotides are TGTGCCAGCCAAGAACAGGGAGCAGTAGCCCAGCAGTACTTC.

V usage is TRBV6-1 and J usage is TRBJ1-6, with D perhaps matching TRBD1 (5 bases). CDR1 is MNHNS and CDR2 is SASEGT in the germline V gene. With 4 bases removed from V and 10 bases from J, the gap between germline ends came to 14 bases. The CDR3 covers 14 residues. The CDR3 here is CASSAGNSLSPLHF. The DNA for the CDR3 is TGTGCCAGCAGTGCAGGGAACAGTCTATCACCCCTCCACTTT.

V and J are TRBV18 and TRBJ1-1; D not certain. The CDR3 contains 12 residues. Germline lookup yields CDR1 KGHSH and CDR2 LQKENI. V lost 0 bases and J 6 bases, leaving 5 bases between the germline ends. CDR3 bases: TGTGCCAGCTCACCACCGACCTCTGAAGCTTTCTTT. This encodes CASSPPTSEAFF. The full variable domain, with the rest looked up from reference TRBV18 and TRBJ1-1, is NAGVMQNPRHLVRRRGQEARLRCSPMKGHSHVYWYRQLPEEGLKFMVYLQKENIIDESGMPKERFSAEFPKEGPSILRIQQVVRGDSAAYFCASSPPTSEAFFGQGTRLTVV.

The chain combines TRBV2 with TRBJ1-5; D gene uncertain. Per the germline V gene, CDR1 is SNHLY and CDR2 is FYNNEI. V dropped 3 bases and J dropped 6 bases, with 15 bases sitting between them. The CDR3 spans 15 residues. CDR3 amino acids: CASSEYPGEIQPQHF. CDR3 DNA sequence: TGTGCCAGCAGTGAGTATCCTGGGGAAATTCAGCCCCAGCATTTT.

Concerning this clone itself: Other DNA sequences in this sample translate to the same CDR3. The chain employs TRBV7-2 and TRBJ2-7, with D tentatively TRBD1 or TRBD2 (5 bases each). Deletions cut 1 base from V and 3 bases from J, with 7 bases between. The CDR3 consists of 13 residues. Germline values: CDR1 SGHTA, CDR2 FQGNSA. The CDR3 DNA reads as TGTGCCAGCAGCTTAGGGGGGATCTACGAGCAGTACTTC. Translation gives CASSLGGIYEQYF.

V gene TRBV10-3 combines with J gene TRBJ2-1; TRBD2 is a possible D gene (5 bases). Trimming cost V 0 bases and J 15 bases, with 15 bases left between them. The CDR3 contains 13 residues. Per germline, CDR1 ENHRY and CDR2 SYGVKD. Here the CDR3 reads CAISESKTEALFF. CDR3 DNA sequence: TGTGCCATCAGTGAGTCCAAGACGGAGGCTCTGTTCTTC.

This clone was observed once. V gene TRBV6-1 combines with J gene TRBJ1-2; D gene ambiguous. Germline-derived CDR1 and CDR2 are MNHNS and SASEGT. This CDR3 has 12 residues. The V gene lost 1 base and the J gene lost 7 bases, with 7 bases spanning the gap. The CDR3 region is CASSEVPSGYTF. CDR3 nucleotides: TGTGCCAGCAGTGAAGTCCCTTCTGGCTACACCTTC.

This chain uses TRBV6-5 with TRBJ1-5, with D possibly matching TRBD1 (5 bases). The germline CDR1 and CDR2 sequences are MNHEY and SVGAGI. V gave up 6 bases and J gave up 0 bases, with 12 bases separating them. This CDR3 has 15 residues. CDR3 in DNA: TGTGCCAGCAGATCGGGACCCAATAGCAATCAGCCCCAGCATTTT. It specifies CASRSGPNSNQPQHF.